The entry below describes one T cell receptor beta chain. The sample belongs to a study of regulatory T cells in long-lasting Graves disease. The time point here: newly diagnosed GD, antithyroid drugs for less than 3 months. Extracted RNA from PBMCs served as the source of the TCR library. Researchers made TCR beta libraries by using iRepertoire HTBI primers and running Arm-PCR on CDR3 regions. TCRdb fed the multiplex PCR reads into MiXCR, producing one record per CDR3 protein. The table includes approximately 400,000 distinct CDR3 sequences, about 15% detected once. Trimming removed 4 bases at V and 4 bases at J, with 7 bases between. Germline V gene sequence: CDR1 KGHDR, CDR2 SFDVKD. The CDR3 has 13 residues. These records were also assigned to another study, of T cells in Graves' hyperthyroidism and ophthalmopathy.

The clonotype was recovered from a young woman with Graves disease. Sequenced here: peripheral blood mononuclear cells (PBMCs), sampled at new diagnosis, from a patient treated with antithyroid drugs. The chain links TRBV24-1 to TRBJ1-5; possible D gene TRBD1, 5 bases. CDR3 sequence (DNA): TGTGCCACCAGTGAGTCAGGGAATCAGCCCCAGCATTTT. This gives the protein CATSESGNQPQHF.